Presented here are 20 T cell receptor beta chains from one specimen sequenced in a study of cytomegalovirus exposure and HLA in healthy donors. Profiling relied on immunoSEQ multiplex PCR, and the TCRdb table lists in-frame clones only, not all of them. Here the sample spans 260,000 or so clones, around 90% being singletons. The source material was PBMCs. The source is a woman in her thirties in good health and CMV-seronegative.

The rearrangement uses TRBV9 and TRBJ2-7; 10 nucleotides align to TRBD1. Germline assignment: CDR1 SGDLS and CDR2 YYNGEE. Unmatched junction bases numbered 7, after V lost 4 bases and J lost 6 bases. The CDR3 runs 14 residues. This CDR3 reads CASSSGTGEREQYF. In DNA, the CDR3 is TGTGCCAGCAGCTCCGGGACAGGGGAGCGCGAGCAGTACTTC.

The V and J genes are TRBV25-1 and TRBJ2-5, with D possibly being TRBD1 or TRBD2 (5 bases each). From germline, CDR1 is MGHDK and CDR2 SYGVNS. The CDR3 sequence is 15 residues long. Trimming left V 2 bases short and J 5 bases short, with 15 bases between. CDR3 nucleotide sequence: TGTGCCAGCAGTGAAGAGGGGAAGGGGCCTGAGACCCAGTACTTC. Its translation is CASSEEGKGPETQYF.

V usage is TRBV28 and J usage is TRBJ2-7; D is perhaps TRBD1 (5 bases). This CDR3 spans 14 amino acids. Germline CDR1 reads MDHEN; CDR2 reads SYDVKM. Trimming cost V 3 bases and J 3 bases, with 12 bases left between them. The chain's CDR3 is CASSLSGQLYEQYF. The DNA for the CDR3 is TGTGCCAGCAGTTTGAGTGGACAACTCTACGAGCAGTACTTC.

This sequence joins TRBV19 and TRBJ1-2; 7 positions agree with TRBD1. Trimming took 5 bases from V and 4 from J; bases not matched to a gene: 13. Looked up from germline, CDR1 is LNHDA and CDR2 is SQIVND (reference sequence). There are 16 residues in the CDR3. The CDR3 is CASSSPGGTDLYGYTF. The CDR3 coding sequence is TGTGCCAGTAGTTCCCCCGGCGGGACAGACCTCTATGGCTACACCTTC. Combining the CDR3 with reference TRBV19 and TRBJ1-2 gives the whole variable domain DGGITQSPKYLFRKEGQNVTLSCEQNLNHDAMYWYRQDPGQGLRLIYYSQIVNDFQKGDIAEGYSVSREKKESFPLTVTSAQKNPTAFYLCASSSPGGTDLYGYTFGSGTRLTVV.

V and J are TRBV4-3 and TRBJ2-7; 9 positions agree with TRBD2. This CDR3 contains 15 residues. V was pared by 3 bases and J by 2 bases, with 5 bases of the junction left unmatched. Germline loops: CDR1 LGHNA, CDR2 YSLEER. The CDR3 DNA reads TGCGCCAGCAGCCAGGCCACTAGCGGGCCCTACGAGCAGTACTTC. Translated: CASSQATSGPYEQYF.

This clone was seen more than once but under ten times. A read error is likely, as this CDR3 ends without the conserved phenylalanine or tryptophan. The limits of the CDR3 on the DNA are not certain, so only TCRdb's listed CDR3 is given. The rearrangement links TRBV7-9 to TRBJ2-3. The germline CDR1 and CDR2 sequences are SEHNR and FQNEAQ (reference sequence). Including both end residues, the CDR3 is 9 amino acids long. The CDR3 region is CASSSADLR.

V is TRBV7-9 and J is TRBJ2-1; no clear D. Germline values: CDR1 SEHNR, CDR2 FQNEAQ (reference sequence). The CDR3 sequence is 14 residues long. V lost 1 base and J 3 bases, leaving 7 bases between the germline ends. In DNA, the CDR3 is TGTGCCAGCAGCTTAGATGGAGACTACAATGAGCAGTTCTTC. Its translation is CASSLDGDYNEQFF. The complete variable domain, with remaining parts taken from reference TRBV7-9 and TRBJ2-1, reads DTGVSQNPRHKITKRGQNVTFRCDPISEHNRLYWYRQTLGQGPEFLTYFQNEAQLEKSRLLSDRFSAERPKGSFSTLEIQRTEQGDSAMYLCASSLDGDYNEQFFGPGTRLTVL.

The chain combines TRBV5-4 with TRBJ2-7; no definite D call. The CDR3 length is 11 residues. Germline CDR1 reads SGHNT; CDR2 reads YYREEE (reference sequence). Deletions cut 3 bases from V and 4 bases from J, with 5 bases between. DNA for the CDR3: TGTGCCAGCAGCTCCCTATACGAGCAGTACTTC. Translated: CASSSLYEQYF. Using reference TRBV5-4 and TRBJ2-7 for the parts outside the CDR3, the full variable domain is ETGVTQSPTHLIKTRGQQVTLRCSSQSGHNTVSWYQQALGQGPQFIFQYYREEENGRGNFPPRFSGLQFPNYSSELNVNALELDDSALYLCASSSLYEQYFGPGTRLTVT.

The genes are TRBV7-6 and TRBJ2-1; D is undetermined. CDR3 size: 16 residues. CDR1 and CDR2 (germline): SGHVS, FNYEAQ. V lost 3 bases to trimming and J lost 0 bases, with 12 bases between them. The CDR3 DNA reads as TGTGCCAGCAGCTTTCTGACCAAAAGCTCCTACAATGAGCAGTTCTTC. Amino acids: CASSFLTKSSYNEQFF. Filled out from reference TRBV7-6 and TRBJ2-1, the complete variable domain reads GAGVSQSPRYKVTKRGQDVALRCDPISGHVSLYWYRQALGQGPEFLTYFNYEAQQDKSGLPNDRFSAERPEGSISTLTIQRTEQRDSAMYRCASSFLTKSSYNEQFFGPGTRLTVL.

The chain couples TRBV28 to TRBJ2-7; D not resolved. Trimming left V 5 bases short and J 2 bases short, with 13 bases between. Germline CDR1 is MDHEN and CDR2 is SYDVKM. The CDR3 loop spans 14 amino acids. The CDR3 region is CASSPGPLPYEQYF. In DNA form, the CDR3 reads TGTGCCAGCAGTCCCGGCCCGCTACCCTACGAGCAGTACTTC.

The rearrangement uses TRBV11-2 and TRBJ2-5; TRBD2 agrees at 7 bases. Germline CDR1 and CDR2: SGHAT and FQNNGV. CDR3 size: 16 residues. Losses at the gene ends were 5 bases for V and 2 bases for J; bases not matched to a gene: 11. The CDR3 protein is CASSTPARELQETQYF. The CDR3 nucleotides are TGTGCCAGCAGCACGCCCGCGCGGGAGCTTCAAGAGACCCAGTACTTC.

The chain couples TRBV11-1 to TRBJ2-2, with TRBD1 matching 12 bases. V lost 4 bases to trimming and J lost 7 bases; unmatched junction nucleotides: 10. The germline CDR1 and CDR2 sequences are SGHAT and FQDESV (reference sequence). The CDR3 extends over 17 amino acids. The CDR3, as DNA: TGTGCCAGCAGCTCCGCTTTCGGGACAGGGGGCATCGGGGAGCTGTTTTTT. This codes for CASSSAFGTGGIGELFF.

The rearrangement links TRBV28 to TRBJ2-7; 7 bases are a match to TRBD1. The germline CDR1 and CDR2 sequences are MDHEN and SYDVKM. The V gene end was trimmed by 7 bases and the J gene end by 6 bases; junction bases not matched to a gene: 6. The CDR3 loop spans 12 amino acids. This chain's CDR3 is CASTSDRVEQYF. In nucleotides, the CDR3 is TGTGCCAGCACCTCCGACAGGGTCGAGCAGTACTTC.

CDR3 nucleotides: TGTGCCAGCAGTTTATTGTCGGAGACCCAGTACTTC. Amino acids: CASSLLSETQYF. The rearrangement links TRBV28 to TRBJ2-5; D unclear. V lost 1 base, J lost 5 bases, and 5 bases lay in between. The length of the CDR3 is 12 residues. CDR1 MDHEN and CDR2 SYDVKM come from the germline V gene.

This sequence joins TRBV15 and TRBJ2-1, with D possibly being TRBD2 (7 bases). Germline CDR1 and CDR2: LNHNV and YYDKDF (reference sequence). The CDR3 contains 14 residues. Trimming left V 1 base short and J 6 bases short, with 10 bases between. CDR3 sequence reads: CATSRVRGANEQFF. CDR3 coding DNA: TGTGCCACCAGCAGAGTTCGGGGGGCCAATGAGCAGTTCTTC.

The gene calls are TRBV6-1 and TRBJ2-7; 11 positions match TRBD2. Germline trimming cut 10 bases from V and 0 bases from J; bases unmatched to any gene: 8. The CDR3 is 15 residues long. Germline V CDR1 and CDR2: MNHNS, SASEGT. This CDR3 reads CATLQTSGTSYEQYF. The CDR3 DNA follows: TGTGCCACCCTCCAGACTAGCGGGACCTCCTACGAGCAGTACTTC.

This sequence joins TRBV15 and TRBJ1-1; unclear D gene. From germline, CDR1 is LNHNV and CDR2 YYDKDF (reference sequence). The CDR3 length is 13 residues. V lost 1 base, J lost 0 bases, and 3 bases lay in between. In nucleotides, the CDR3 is TGTGCCACCAGCAGAGGTGTGAACACTGAAGCTTTCTTT. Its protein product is CATSRGVNTEAFF.

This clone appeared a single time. This CDR3 is CASSYRGGGGRYEQYF. CDR3 nucleotides: TGTGCCAGCAGTTACCGTGGGGGCGGCGGACGCTACGAGCAGTACTTC. The V and J genes are TRBV6-6 and TRBJ2-7; a possible D gene is TRBD1 (6 bases). Trimming removed 2 bases from V and 3 bases from J, with 17 bases in between. Per the germline V gene, CDR1 is MNHNY and CDR2 is SVGAGI (reference sequence). The CDR3 is made up of 16 amino acids.

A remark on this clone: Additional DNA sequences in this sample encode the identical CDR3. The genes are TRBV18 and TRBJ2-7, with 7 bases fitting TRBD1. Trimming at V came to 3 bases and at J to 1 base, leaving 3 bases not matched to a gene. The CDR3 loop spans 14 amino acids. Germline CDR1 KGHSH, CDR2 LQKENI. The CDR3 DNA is TGTGCCAGCTCACCGGGACAGAGATCCTACGAGCAGTACTTC. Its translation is CASSPGQRSYEQYF. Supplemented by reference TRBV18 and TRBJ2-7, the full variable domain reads NAGVMQNPRHLVRRRGQEARLRCSPMKGHSHVYWYRQLPEEGLKFMVYLQKENIIDESGMPKERFSAEFPKEGPSILRIQQVVRGDSAAYFCASSPGQRSYEQYFGPGTRLTVT.

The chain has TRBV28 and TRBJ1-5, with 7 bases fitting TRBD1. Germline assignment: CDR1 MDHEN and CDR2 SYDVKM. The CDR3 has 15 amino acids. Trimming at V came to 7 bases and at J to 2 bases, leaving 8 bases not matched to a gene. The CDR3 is CASNPQGDGNQPQHF. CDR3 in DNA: TGTGCCAGCAACCCCCAGGGGGATGGCAATCAGCCCCAGCATTTT.